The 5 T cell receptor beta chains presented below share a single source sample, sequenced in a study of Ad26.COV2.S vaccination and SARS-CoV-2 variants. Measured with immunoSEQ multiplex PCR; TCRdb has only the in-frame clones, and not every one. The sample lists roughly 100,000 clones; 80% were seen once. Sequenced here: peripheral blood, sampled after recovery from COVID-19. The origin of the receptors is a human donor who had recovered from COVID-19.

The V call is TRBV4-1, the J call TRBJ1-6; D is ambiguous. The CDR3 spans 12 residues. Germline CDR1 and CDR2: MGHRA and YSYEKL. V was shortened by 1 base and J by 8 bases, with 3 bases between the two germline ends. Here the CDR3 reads CASSQVYSPLHF. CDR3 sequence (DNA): TGCGCCAGCAGCCAAGTCTATTCACCCCTCCACTTT.

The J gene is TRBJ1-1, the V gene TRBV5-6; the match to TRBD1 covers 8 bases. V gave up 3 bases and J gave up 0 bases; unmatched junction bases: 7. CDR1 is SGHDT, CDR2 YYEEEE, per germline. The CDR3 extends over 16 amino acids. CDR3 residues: CASSSRQGRMNTEAFF. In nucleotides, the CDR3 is TGTGCCAGCAGCTCAAGACAGGGGCGAATGAACACTGAAGCTTTCTTT.

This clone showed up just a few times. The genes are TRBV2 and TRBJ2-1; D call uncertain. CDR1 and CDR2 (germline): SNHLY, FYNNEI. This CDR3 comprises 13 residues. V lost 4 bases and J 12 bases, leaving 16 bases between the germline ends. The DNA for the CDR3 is TGTGCCAGCAGTGGTGGTAATCTAGTCAGGCAGTTCTTC. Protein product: CASSGGNLVRQFF.

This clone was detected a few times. This chain's CDR3 is CASSPTKRSGISGNTIYF. CDR3 DNA: TGTGCCAGCAGCCCCACTAAGAGGTCAGGGATCTCCGGAAACACCATATATTTT. The chain joins TRBV3-1 (or the pseudogene TRBV3-2) to TRBJ1-3; possible D gene TRBD1, 5 bases. V lost 4 bases to trimming and J lost 4 bases, with 23 bases between them. The CDR3 contains 18 residues. Germline CDR1 reads LGHDT; CDR2 reads YNNKEL (reference sequence).

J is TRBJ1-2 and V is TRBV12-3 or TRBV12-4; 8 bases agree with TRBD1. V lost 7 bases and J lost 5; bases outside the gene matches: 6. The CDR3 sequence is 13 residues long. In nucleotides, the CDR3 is TGTGCCAGCAAAGCAGGGGGCTCGTATGGCTACACCTTC. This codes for CASKAGGSYGYTF.